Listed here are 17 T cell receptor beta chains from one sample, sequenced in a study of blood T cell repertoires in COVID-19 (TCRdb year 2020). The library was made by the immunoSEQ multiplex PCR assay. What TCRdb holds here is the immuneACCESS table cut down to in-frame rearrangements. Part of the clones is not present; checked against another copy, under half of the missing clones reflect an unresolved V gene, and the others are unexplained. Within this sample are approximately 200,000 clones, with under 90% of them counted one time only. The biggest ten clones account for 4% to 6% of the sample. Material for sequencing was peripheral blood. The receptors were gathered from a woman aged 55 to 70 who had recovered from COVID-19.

CDR3 sequence reads: CASSLPGSYPNYGYTF. The CDR3 region has the DNA TGTGCCAGCAGTTTGCCCGGGTCTTACCCTAACTATGGCTACACCTTC. This chain links TRBV5-6 with TRBJ1-2; no firm D call. This CDR3 comprises 16 residues. CDR1 and CDR2 from the germline V gene are SGHDT and YYEEEE. Between the trimmed V and J ends, which lost 5 bases and 0 bases, there was a span of 17 bases. Using reference TRBV5-6 and TRBJ1-2 for the parts outside the CDR3, the full variable domain is DAGVTQSPTHLIKTRGQQVTLRCSPKSGHDTVSWYQQALGQGPQFIFQYYEEEERQRGNFPDRFSGHQFPNYSSELNVNALLLGDSALYLCASSLPGSYPNYGYTFGSGTRLTVV.

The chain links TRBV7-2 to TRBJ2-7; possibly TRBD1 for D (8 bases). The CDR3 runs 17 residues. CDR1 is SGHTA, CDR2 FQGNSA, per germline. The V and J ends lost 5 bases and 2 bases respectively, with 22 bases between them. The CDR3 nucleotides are TGTGCCAGCAGCCCCTCACAGGGGGGGCTCATAACCTACGAGCAGTACTTC. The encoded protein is CASSPSQGGLITYEQYF.

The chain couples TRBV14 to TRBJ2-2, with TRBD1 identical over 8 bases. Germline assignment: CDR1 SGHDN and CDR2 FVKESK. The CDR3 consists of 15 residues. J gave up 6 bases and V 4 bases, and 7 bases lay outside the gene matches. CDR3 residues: CASSPGRTGPGELFF. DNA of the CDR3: TGTGCCAGCAGCCCGGGGAGGACAGGGCCCGGGGAGCTGTTTTTT.

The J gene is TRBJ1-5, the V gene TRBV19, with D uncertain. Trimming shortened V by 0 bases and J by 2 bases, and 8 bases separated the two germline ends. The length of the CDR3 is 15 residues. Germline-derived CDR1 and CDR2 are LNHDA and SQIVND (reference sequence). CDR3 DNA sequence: TGTGCCAGTAGTATAGACAGCCAGGGCAATCAGCCCCAGCATTTT. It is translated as CASSIDSQGNQPQHF. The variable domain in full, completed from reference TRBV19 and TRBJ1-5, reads DGGITQSPKYLFRKEGQNVTLSCEQNLNHDAMYWYRQDPGQGLRLIYYSQIVNDFQKGDIAEGYSVSREKKESFPLTVTSAQKNPTAFYLCASSIDSQGNQPQHFGDGTRLSIL.

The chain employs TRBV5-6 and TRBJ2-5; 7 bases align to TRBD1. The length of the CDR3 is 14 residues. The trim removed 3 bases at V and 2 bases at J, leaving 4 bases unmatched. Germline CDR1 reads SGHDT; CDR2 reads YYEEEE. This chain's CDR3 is CASSSMTGQETQYF. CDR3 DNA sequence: TGTGCCAGCAGCTCTATGACAGGGCAAGAGACCCAGTACTTC.

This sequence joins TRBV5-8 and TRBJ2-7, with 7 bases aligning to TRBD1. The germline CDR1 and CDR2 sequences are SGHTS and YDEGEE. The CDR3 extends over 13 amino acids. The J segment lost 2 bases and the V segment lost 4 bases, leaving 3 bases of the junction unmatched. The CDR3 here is CASSRDRAYEQYF. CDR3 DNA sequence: TGTGCCAGCAGCCGGGACAGAGCCTACGAGCAGTACTTC.

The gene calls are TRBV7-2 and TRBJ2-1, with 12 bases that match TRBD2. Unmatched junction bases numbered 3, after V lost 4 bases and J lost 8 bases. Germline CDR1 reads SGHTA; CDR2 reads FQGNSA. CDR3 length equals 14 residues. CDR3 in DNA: TGTGCCAGCAGCTCTAGCGGGGGGGCCCATGAGCAGTTCTTC. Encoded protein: CASSSSGGAHEQFF.

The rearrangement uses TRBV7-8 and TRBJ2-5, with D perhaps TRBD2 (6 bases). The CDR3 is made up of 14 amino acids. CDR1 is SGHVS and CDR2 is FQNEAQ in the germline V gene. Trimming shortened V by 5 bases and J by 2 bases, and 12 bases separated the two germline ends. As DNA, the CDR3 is TGTGCCAGCAGCCCAGGCCGGGGGCAAGAGACCCAGTACTTC. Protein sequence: CASSPGRGQETQYF.

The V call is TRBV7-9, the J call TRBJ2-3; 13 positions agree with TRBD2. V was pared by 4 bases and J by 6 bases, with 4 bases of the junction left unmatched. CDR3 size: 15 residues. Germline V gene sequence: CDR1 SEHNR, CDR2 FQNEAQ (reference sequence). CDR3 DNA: TGTGCCAGCAGCTCGGGACTAGCGGGGTTGGATACGCAGTATTTT. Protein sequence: CASSSGLAGLDTQYF.

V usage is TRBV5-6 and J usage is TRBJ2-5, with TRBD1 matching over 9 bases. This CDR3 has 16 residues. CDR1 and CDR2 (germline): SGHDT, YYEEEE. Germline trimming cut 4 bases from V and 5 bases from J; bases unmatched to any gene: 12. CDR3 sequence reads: CASSQAGTGRVETQYF. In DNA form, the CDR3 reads TGTGCCAGCAGCCAAGCAGGGACAGGGCGTGTGGAGACCCAGTACTTC.

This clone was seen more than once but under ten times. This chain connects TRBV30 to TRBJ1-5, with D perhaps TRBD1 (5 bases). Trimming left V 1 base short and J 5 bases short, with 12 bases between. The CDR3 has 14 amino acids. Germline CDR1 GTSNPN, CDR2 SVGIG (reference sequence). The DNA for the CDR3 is TGTGCCTGGAGTGCAGGGATCTCTTATCAGCCCCAGCATTTT. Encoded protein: CAWSAGISYQPQHF.

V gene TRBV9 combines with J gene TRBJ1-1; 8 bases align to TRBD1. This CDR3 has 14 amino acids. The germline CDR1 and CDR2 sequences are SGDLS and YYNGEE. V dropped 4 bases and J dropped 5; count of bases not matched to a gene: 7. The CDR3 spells CASSPDRGRTEAFF. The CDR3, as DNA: TGTGCCAGCAGCCCTGACAGGGGTAGGACTGAAGCTTTCTTT.

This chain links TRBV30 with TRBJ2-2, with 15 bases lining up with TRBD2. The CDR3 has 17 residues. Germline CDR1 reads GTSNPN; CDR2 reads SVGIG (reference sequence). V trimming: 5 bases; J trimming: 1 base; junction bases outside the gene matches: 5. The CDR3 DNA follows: TGTGCCTGGGGACTAGCGGGGGGGACTTTGAACACCGGGGAGCTGTTTTTT. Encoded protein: CAWGLAGGTLNTGELFF.

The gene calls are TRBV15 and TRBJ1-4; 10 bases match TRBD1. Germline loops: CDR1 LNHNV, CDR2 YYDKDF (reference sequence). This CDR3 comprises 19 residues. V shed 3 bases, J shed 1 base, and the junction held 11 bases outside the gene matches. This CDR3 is CATSSHRDRGELTNEKLFF. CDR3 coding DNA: TGTGCCACCAGCAGCCACCGGGACAGGGGTGAGTTAACTAATGAAAAACTGTTTTTT.

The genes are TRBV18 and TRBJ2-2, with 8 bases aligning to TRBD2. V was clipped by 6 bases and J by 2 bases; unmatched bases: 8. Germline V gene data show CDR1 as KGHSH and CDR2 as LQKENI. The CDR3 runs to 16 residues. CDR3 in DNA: TGTGCCAGCTCGCGAGGGAGGACTAGCAACACCGGGGAGCTGTTTTTT. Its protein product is CASSRGRTSNTGELFF.

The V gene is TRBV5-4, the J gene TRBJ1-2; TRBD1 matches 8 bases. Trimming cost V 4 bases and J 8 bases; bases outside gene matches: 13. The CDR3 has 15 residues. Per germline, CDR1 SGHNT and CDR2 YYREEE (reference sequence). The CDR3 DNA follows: TGTGCCAGCAGCCGCGCTCCCCAGACAGGGGTAGGCTACACCTTC. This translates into CASSRAPQTGVGYTF.

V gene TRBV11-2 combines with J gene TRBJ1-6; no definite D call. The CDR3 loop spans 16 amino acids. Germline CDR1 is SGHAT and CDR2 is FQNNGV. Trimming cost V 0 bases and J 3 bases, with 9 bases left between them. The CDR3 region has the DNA TGTGCCAGCAGCTTAGATCCTGCAGTCTATAATTCACCCCTCCACTTT. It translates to CASSLDPAVYNSPLHF.